The T cell receptor beta chain under discussion was sequenced for a study of T cell responses to AZD1222 COVID-19 vaccine. Comments on this clone: Its specificity is not known.

Profiled with immunoSEQ multiplex PCR; TCRdb holds only in-frame clones, not every one. The table lists approximately 130,000 clones, approximately 83% of them singletons, with roughly 9% in the top ten. Study-wide results and caveats: Along spike, vaccine-associated CD4 TCRs were found throughout, with dominance at 160-218 and 743-854. Only a handful of AZD1222 recipients, more than five in all, had baseline seropositivity. Spike-specific TCR breadth rose after two AZD1222 doses, and depth rose as well.

Germline CDR1 KGHSH, CDR2 LQKENI. The CDR3 covers 14 residues. The V end lost 4 bases, the J end lost 6 bases, and 16 bases lay between the germline ends. The starting material was peripheral blood, obtained on day 0 of AZD1222 vaccination. The TCR originated in an adult in good health. The chain carries TRBV18 and TRBJ2-7; tentatively, D is TRBD1 or TRBD2 (5 bases each). The CDR3, as DNA: TGTGCCAGCTCACTCGGGACCGCTATCTCCGAGCAGTACTTC. Translated, it gives CASSLGTAISEQYF.